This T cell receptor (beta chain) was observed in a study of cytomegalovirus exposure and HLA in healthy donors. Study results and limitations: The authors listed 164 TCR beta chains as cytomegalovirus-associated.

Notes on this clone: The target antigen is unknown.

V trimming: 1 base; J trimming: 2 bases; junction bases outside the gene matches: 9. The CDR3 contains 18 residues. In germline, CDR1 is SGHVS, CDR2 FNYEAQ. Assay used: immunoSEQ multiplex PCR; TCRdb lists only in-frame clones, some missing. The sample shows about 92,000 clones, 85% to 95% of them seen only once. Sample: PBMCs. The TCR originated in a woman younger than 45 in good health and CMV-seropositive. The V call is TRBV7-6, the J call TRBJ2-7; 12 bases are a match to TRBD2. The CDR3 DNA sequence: TGTGCCAGCAGCTTAGTGCTAGCGGGAGGGCCGGGGCCCTACGAGCAGTACTTC. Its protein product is CASSLVLAGGPGPYEQYF. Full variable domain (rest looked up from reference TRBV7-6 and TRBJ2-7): GAGVSQSPRYKVTKRGQDVALRCDPISGHVSLYWYRQALGQGPEFLTYFNYEAQQDKSGLPNDRFSAERPEGSISTLTIQRTEQRDSAMYRCASSLVLAGGPGPYEQYFGPGTRLTVT.